This T cell receptor (beta chain) was recorded in a study of blood T cell repertoires in COVID-19. Across the study: Sample material is recorded as cDNA or gDNA derived from T cells, B-cell-depleted T cells, or PBMCs.

The germline V gene has CDR1 SGDLS and CDR2 YYNGEE. V gave up 0 bases and J gave up 6 bases; unmatched junction bases: 6. CDR3 length: 17 amino acids. Only in-frame clones appear in the TCRdb table, and some are missing; sequencing was by immunoSEQ multiplex PCR. Of around 81,000 clones in the sample, about 80% were seen once. This clone was observed once. The sample comprised peripheral blood. The clonotype comes from a human donor in a cohort sampled during active COVID-19. This rearrangement joins TRBV9 to TRBJ2-4, with 13 bases lining up with TRBD2. In nucleotides, the CDR3 is TGTGCCAGCAGCGTAGGGACTAGCGGGGGCTGGGGAAACATTCAGTACTTC. Amino acid sequence: CASSVGTSGGWGNIQYF.